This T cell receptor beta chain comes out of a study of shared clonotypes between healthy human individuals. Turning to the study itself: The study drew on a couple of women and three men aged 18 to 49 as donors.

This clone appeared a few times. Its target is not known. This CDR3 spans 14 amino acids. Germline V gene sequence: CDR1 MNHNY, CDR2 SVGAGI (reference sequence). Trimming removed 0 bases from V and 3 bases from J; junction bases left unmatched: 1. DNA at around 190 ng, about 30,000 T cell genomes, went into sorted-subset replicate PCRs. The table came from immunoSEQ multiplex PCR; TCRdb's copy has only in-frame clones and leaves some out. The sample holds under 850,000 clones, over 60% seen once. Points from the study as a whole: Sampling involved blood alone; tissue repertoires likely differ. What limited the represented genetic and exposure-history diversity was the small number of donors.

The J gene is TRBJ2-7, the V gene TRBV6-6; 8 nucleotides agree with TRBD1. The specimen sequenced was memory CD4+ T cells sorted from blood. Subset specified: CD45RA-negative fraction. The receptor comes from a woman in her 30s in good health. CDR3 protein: CASSYSGQGYEQYF. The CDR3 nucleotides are TGTGCCAGCAGTTACTCTGGACAGGGCTACGAGCAGTACTTC.